Presented here are 22 T cell receptor beta chains from one specimen sequenced in a study of a mutant IDH1 vaccine in newly diagnosed glioma. These receptors are not linked to any known antigen. The time point here: week 35, safety follow-up. The investigators gave 300 ug of mutant IDH1 20-mer peptide in each vaccine dose, together with topical imiquimod. Clones were read by immunoSEQ multiplex PCR, and TCRdb kept only the in-frame ones, dropping some. The sample holds tens of thousands of clones, 75% to 85% seen once. The sample in question was PBMCs, obtained from a glioma patient whose treatment included an IDH1 peptide vaccine. The receptors derive from a man aged 40-49 years with glioma.

This clone was counted a few times. This chain links TRBV19 with TRBJ1-1; 7 nucleotides match TRBD1. The CDR3 is 13 residues long. Germline trimming cut 7 bases from V and 2 bases from J; bases unmatched to any gene: 4. Germline assignment: CDR1 LNHDA and CDR2 SQIVND (reference sequence). The CDR3 protein is CASKEGANTEAFF. DNA of the CDR3: TGTGCCAGTAAGGAGGGGGCAAACACTGAAGCTTTCTTT. Variable domain in full (rest from reference TRBV19 and TRBJ1-1): DGGITQSPKYLFRKEGQNVTLSCEQNLNHDAMYWYRQDPGQGLRLIYYSQIVNDFQKGDIAEGYSVSREKKESFPLTVTSAQKNPTAFYLCASKEGANTEAFFGQGTRLTVV.

This clone turned up a few times. This chain joins TRBV30 and TRBJ1-6, with TRBD1 matching 8 bases. CDR1 is GTSNPN, CDR2 SVGIG, per germline (reference sequence). The trim removed 1 base at V and 13 bases at J, leaving 24 bases unmatched. The CDR3 has 19 residues. Written as DNA, the CDR3 is TGTGCCTGGAGTGCGATACGCTCATACAGCGGACAGGGAGGTGAGCCCCTCCACTTT. This codes for CAWSAIRSYSGQGGEPLHF.

The chain couples TRBV2 to TRBJ2-6; tentatively, D is TRBD2 (5 bases). The CDR3 has 14 amino acids. V lost 8 bases, J lost 2 bases, and 10 bases lay in between. Germline V gene data show CDR1 as SNHLY and CDR2 as FYNNEI. CDR3 nucleotide sequence: TGTGCCAGCCGCCCCGGGGCTGGGGCCAACGTCCTGACTTTC. It encodes CASRPGAGANVLTF.

V is TRBV28 and J is TRBJ2-1, with TRBD2 matching over 15 bases. Germline CDR1 reads MDHEN; CDR2 reads SYDVKM. V lost 2 bases and J lost 2; bases outside the gene matches: 16. This CDR3 comprises 22 residues. The DNA for the CDR3 is TGTGCCAGCAGTTTACAGGGGCAAAGGGGACTAGCGGGAGGATTGGCCTACAATGAGCAGTTCTTC. This gives the protein CASSLQGQRGLAGGLAYNEQFF.

This clone was found a few times. The chain employs TRBV15 and TRBJ2-3, with a possible D match to TRBD1 (6 bases). Germline CDR1 LNHNV, CDR2 YYDKDF (reference sequence). This CDR3 has 14 residues. V was cut by 1 base and J by 2 bases, with 7 bases left in between. CDR3 in DNA: TGTGCCACCAGCAGAGGGACAGACACAGATACGCAGTATTTT. This translates into CATSRGTDTDTQYF.

This chain uses TRBV5-1 with TRBJ2-7; D might be TRBD1 (5 bases). V lost 0 bases and J lost 2, with 12 bases in between. From germline, CDR1 is SGHRS and CDR2 YFSETQ. CDR3 length: 15 amino acids. The CDR3 coding sequence is TGCGCCAGCAGCTTGGACCCACAGGTAACCTACGAGCAGTACTTC. Amino acids: CASSLDPQVTYEQYF.

The chain uses TRBV7-9 and TRBJ1-2; the D gene is possibly TRBD1 (6 bases). Germline lookup yields CDR1 SEHNR and CDR2 FQNEAQ (reference sequence). There are 15 residues in the CDR3. The V and J ends lost 2 bases and 6 bases respectively, with 16 bases between them. The CDR3 sequence is CASSLIIRGVNGYTF. In nucleotides, the CDR3 is TGTGCCAGCAGCTTAATAATCAGGGGTGTTAATGGCTACACCTTC.

The V call is TRBV28, the J call TRBJ2-7; 10 nucleotides match TRBD1. Unmatched junction bases numbered 4, after V lost 5 bases and J lost 3 bases. CDR1 is MDHEN, CDR2 SYDVKM, per germline. This CDR3 region has 14 residues. The CDR3 loop is CASSPGTGVYEQYF. In DNA form, the CDR3 reads TGTGCCAGCAGTCCCGGGACAGGGGTCTACGAGCAGTACTTC.

This chain connects TRBV5-5 to TRBJ1-1, with D hard to call. The V end lost 0 bases, the J end lost 5 bases, and 11 bases lay between the germline ends. The germline CDR1 and CDR2 sequences are SGHKS and YYEKEE (reference sequence). The CDR3 is made up of 14 amino acids. The CDR3 region has the DNA TGTGCCAGCAGCTTGGCATTCGGCCAGACTGAAGCTTTCTTT. This encodes CASSLAFGQTEAFF.

The V gene is TRBV28, the J gene TRBJ1-1, with TRBD1 identical over 11 bases. The junction had 11 bases not matched to a gene; V was cut back by 6 bases and J by 11 bases. CDR3 size: 14 residues. Germline loops: CDR1 MDHEN, CDR2 SYDVKM. This chain's CDR3 is CASRQQTGTGGAFF. Here the CDR3 DNA reads TGTGCCAGCAGACAACAAACCGGGACAGGGGGTGCTTTCTTT.

With respect to this clone: Different DNA sequences within this sample yield the same CDR3. The V gene is TRBV13, the J gene TRBJ2-7, with TRBD2 matching 7 bases. The CDR3 has 14 amino acids. From germline, CDR1 is PRHDT and CDR2 FYEKMQ (reference sequence). V was clipped by 3 bases and J by 2 bases; unmatched bases: 4. The CDR3 here is CASSLGRGAYEQYF. CDR3 in DNA: TGTGCCAGCAGCTTGGGACGGGGGGCCTACGAGCAGTACTTC.

The V gene is TRBV7-2, the J gene TRBJ1-2; 9 nucleotides agree with TRBD1. Looked up from germline, CDR1 is SGHTA and CDR2 is FQGNSA. The length of the CDR3 is 15 residues. V trimming: 5 bases; J trimming: 4 bases; junction bases outside the gene matches: 8. The CDR3 DNA reads as TGTGCCAGCAGCGTCTCCGGGACAGGGATCTATGGCTACACCTTC. This gives the protein CASSVSGTGIYGYTF.

CDR3 sequence (DNA): TGTGCCTGGAGCGGGGGCTCCTTTAATGAAAAACTGTTTTTT. Its protein product is CAWSGGSFNEKLFF. The rearrangement joins TRBV30 to TRBJ1-4; the D gene is possibly TRBD1 (6 bases). The CDR3 loop spans 14 amino acids. Between the trimmed V and J ends, which lost 3 bases and 4 bases, there was a span of 12 bases. CDR1 is GTSNPN, CDR2 SVGIG, per germline (reference sequence).

The rearrangement uses TRBV19 and TRBJ2-7; 12 bases match TRBD2. This CDR3 has 14 amino acids. The V gene end was trimmed by 7 bases and the J gene end by 4 bases; junction bases not matched to a gene: 5. Germline V gene data show CDR1 as LNHDA and CDR2 as SQIVND (reference sequence). CDR3 amino acids: CASTFGTSGYEQYF. The CDR3 nucleotides read TGTGCCAGTACCTTCGGGACTAGCGGGTACGAGCAGTACTTC.

The count of this clone is one. The chain combines TRBV25-1 with TRBJ1-6; maybe TRBD1 (5 bases). Germline CDR1 MGHDK, CDR2 SYGVNS. Trimming removed 8 bases at V and 5 bases at J, with 13 bases between. The CDR3 has 14 residues. In DNA, the CDR3 is TGTGCCAGCCATATAGGGACCGATAATTCACCCCTCCACTTT. This encodes CASHIGTDNSPLHF.

J is TRBJ2-1 and V is TRBV5-6, with 10 bases that match TRBD2. This CDR3 has 16 amino acids. With V trimmed by 4 bases and J by 7 bases, 11 bases remained unmatched. Germline CDR1 is SGHDT and CDR2 is YYEEEE. The CDR3 here is CASSRTSGRAGNEQFF. CDR3 in DNA: TGTGCCAGCAGCCGGACGAGCGGGAGGGCCGGAAATGAGCAGTTCTTC.

This sequence joins TRBV6-1 and TRBJ2-1, with D maybe TRBD2 (7 bases). From germline, CDR1 is MNHNS and CDR2 SASEGT. Trimming took 1 base from V and 7 from J, leaving 11 bases between them. The CDR3 has 14 residues. This CDR3 is CASSEVGGPNEQFF. The DNA for the CDR3 is TGTGCCAGCAGTGAAGTGGGGGGGCCAAATGAGCAGTTCTTC.

The rearrangement uses TRBV2 and TRBJ2-2; a possible D gene is TRBD1 (6 bases). In germline, CDR1 is SNHLY, CDR2 FYNNEI. V was pared by 6 bases and J by 5 bases, with 13 bases between. This CDR3 has 14 amino acids. The CDR3 DNA reads TGTGCCAGCAGCCGGACAGAATTTACCGGGGAGCTGTTTTTT. Residues: CASSRTEFTGELFF.

The chain uses TRBV27 and TRBJ1-2; possible D gene TRBD1, 6 bases. CDR1 and CDR2 from the germline V gene are MNHEY and SMNVEV (reference sequence). This CDR3 is built from 15 residues. V was shortened by 6 bases and J by 2 bases, with 16 bases between the two germline ends. CDR3 DNA sequence: TGTGCCAGCAGCTTTTACCCCGGGACAAACTATGGCTACACCTTC. This sequence encodes CASSFYPGTNYGYTF.

The chain has TRBV5-4 and TRBJ2-5, with TRBD1 identical over 8 bases. Per germline, CDR1 SGHNT and CDR2 YYREEE (reference sequence). This CDR3 is 14 amino acids long. V lost 4 bases and J lost 0; bases outside the gene matches: 2. DNA for the CDR3: TGTGCCAGCAGCCTGGGACAGGACCAAGAGACCCAGTACTTC. Its protein is CASSLGQDQETQYF.

The J gene is TRBJ1-4, the V gene TRBV18, with TRBD1 as a possible D gene (6 bases). The CDR3 spans 14 residues. Germline V gene data show CDR1 as KGHSH and CDR2 as LQKENI. The germline V and J ends were trimmed by 6 bases and 6 bases, with 14 bases remaining between them. As DNA, the CDR3 is TGTGCCAGCTCCCTGGGAAAGGGGGATGAAAAACTGTTTTTT. This encodes CASSLGKGDEKLFF. The entire variable domain, with the rest obtained from reference TRBV18 and TRBJ1-4, is as follows: NAGVMQNPRHLVRRRGQEARLRCSPMKGHSHVYWYRQLPEEGLKFMVYLQKENIIDESGMPKERFSAEFPKEGPSILRIQQVVRGDSAAYFCASSLGKGDEKLFFGSGTQLSVL.

The CDR3 coding sequence is TGTGCCAGCAGCCAAGTTCACAGGACCTCTGGAAACACCATATATTTT. Amino acids: CASSQVHRTSGNTIYF. The chain uses TRBV5-4 and TRBJ1-3; possible D gene TRBD1, 5 bases. This CDR3 region has 16 residues. V was shortened by 4 bases and J by 0 bases, with 14 bases between the two germline ends. Germline V gene lookup returns CDR1 SGHNT and CDR2 YYREEE (reference sequence).